Below, 18 T cell receptor beta chains from the same sample are listed, as sequenced in a study of cytomegalovirus exposure and HLA in healthy donors. The PCR contained 60 Vbeta and 13 Jbeta primers. Profiling relied on immunoSEQ multiplex PCR, and the TCRdb table lists in-frame clones only, not all of them. Of about 140,000 clones listed, around 75% were seen once; the top ten hold roughly 1.7%. The material sequenced was PBMCs. These receptors all stem from a woman in her 30s in good health and CMV-seronegative.

This chain links TRBV28 with TRBJ2-7; 11 bases are shared with TRBD1. Trimming took 6 bases from V and 8 from J; bases not matched to a gene: 6. This CDR3 has 13 residues. CDR1 is MDHEN, CDR2 SYDVKM, per germline. In nucleotides, the CDR3 is TGTGCCAGCAGCCCAGGGACAGGGGGTCAGCAGTACGTC. Encoded protein: CASSPGTGGQQYV.

The rearrangement joins TRBV6-6 to TRBJ1-2, with 9 bases lining up with TRBD1. The V segment lost 8 bases and the J segment 7 bases; nucleotides outside the gene matches: 8. The CDR3 contains 13 residues. Germline V gives CDR1 MNHNY, CDR2 SVGAGI (reference sequence). The CDR3 coding sequence is TGTGCCAGCGAAAGGCCGGGACAGGGTGGCTACACCTTC. Translation: CASERPGQGGYTF.

This clone occurred a few times. The chain carries TRBV5-4 and TRBJ1-2, with a possible D match to TRBD1 (5 bases). The CDR3 consists of 13 residues. V was trimmed by 4 bases and J by 7 bases, leaving 14 bases between them. Germline CDR1 and CDR2: SGHNT and YYREEE (reference sequence). The CDR3 sequence is CASSVPTGFGYTF. The CDR3 DNA follows: TGTGCCAGCAGCGTACCAACAGGTTTTGGCTACACCTTC.

This clone has only one observation. The chain is built from TRBV2 and TRBJ2-3, with 10 bases that match TRBD2. The V gene's germline CDR1 is SNHLY and CDR2 FYNNEI. The CDR3 sequence is 14 residues long. The junction had 7 bases not matched to a gene; V was cut back by 7 bases and J by 6 bases. The DNA of the CDR3 is TGTGCCAGCACGCTAGCGGGGGCCTGGGATACGCAGTATTTT. It is translated as CASTLAGAWDTQYF. Combining the CDR3 with reference TRBV2 and TRBJ2-3 gives the whole variable domain EPEVTQTPSHQVTQMGQEVILRCVPISNHLYFYWYRQILGQKVEFLVSFYNNEISEKSEIFDDQFSVERPDGSNFTLKIRSTKLEDSAMYFCASTLAGAWDTQYFGPGTRLTVL.

The chain recombines TRBV4-2 with TRBJ2-1; tentatively, D is TRBD2 (7 bases). In germline, CDR1 is LGHNA, CDR2 YNFKEQ. The V end was cut by 0 bases, the J end by 3 bases, with 9 bases between. The CDR3 length is 15 residues. Here the CDR3 reads CASSQEGGGYNEQFF. The CDR3 DNA follows: TGTGCCAGCAGCCAAGAAGGGGGGGGCTACAATGAGCAGTTCTTC.

This chain connects TRBV4-2 to TRBJ2-3; 10 nucleotides agree with TRBD2. The germline gives CDR1 LGHNA, CDR2 YNFKEQ. This CDR3 comprises 17 residues. V shed 1 base and J 2 bases; nucleotides not matched to a gene: 6. The CDR3 sequence is CASSQGTTSGVTDTQYF. DNA for the CDR3: TGTGCCAGCAGCCAAGGTACAACTAGCGGGGTCACAGATACGCAGTATTTT.

This clone was counted between two and nine times. The chain joins TRBV28 to TRBJ2-3; 10 bases agree with TRBD2. V trimming: 1 base; J trimming: 0 bases; junction bases outside the gene matches: 4. CDR1 MDHEN and CDR2 SYDVKM come from the germline V gene. This CDR3 contains 17 residues. This chain's CDR3 is CASSLSRAGGSTDTQYF. The CDR3 DNA reads TGTGCCAGCAGTTTATCGCGAGCGGGGGGGAGCACAGATACGCAGTATTTT.

This clone was recorded only once. The gene calls are TRBV19 and TRBJ2-4, with a possible D match to TRBD2 (5 bases). Between the trimmed V and J ends, which lost 5 bases and 0 bases, there was a span of 11 bases. In germline, CDR1 is LNHDA, CDR2 SQIVND (reference sequence). The CDR3 is 15 amino acids. CDR3 sequence reads: CASSSPGLAKNIQYF. The CDR3 DNA sequence: TGTGCCAGTAGTTCTCCAGGACTAGCCAAAAACATTCAGTACTTC.

The sample holds one count of this clone. The V and J genes are TRBV11-3 and TRBJ2-5; 7 bases line up with TRBD2. The junction had 6 bases not matched to a gene; V was cut back by 3 bases and J by 5 bases. There are 14 residues in the CDR3. CDR1 is SGHNT, CDR2 YENEEA, per germline. This CDR3 is CASSLGGMGETQYF. The CDR3, as DNA: TGTGCCAGCAGCTTGGGAGGGATGGGGGAGACCCAGTACTTC.

The rearrangement joins TRBV28 to TRBJ2-7; 14 bases match TRBD2. Per germline, CDR1 MDHEN and CDR2 SYDVKM. After removal of 5 bases from V and 12 bases from J, the junction contained 12 bases not matched to a gene. The CDR3 has 15 amino acids. CDR3 DNA: TGTGCCAGCAGTACCACCGGGACTAGCGGGGGCCCTTGGTACGTC. This encodes CASSTTGTSGGPWYV.

As DNA, the CDR3 is TGTGCCAGCTCACCCGCAGGGGGAAGCACAGATACGCAGTATTTT. The encoded protein is CASSPAGGSTDTQYF. V is TRBV18 and J is TRBJ2-3; 7 nucleotides match TRBD1. CDR1 and CDR2 from the germline V gene are KGHSH and LQKENI. The CDR3 length is 15 residues. With V trimmed by 3 bases and J by 0 bases, 3 bases remained unmatched. The complete variable domain, with remaining parts taken from reference TRBV18 and TRBJ2-3, reads NAGVMQNPRHLVRRRGQEARLRCSPMKGHSHVYWYRQLPEEGLKFMVYLQKENIIDESGMPKERFSAEFPKEGPSILRIQQVVRGDSAAYFCASSPAGGSTDTQYFGPGTRLTVL.

V usage is TRBV5-1 and J usage is TRBJ2-1; the D gene is possibly TRBD1 (5 bases). CDR1 is SGHRS, CDR2 YFSETQ, per germline. The CDR3 is made up of 16 amino acids. V gave up 4 bases and J gave up 5 bases, with 19 bases separating them. CDR3 in amino acids: CASSPLGHGPNNEQFF. The CDR3 DNA sequence: TGCGCCAGCAGCCCCTTGGGGCATGGCCCCAACAATGAGCAGTTCTTC.

The V and J genes are TRBV14 and TRBJ2-3, with D tentatively TRBD1 (5 bases). Trimming stripped 4 bases from V and 5 bases from J, with 19 bases between. Germline V gene lookup returns CDR1 SGHDN and CDR2 FVKESK. CDR3 length: 16 residues. The CDR3 loop is CASSRRRTGREDTQYF. CDR3 nucleotides: TGTGCCAGCAGCCGGCGTCGGACGGGCAGGGAAGATACGCAGTATTTT.

This clone came up a few times. J is TRBJ1-2 and V is TRBV19; 9 positions agree with TRBD1. CDR1 and CDR2 (germline): LNHDA, SQIVND (reference sequence). The trim removed 2 bases at V and 8 bases at J, leaving 9 bases unmatched. The CDR3 consists of 15 residues. The DNA for the CDR3 is TGTGCCAGTAGTATATCGGGACAGGGTCCTAAAGGCTACACCTTC. Encoded protein: CASSISGQGPKGYTF.

The genes are TRBV6-5 and TRBJ1-1; D not resolved. This CDR3 comprises 12 residues. Germline loops: CDR1 MNHEY, CDR2 SVGAGI. V was cut by 6 bases and J by 3 bases, with 8 bases left in between. The CDR3 bases are TGTGCCAGCAGAACACGGGACACTGAAGCTTTCTTT. Amino acid sequence: CASRTRDTEAFF.

This sequence joins TRBV6-1 and TRBJ1-6; TRBD1 matches 8 bases. Germline loops: CDR1 MNHNS, CDR2 SASEGT. This CDR3 region has 14 residues. The junction had 4 bases not matched to a gene; V was cut back by 6 bases and J by 6 bases. The CDR3 region has the DNA TGTGCCAGCAGCCAGGGGGCTGGTAATTCACCCCTCCACTTT. Translated, it gives CASSQGAGNSPLHF.

The DNA for the CDR3 is TGTGCCTGGAGTGTAACAGGGGTATGGGAAAAACTGTTTTTT. Encoded protein: CAWSVTGVWEKLFF. This chain links TRBV30 with TRBJ1-4, with TRBD1 matching over 7 bases. The CDR3 sequence is 14 residues long. CDR1 is GTSNPN, CDR2 SVGIG, per germline (reference sequence). V trimming: 0 bases; J trimming: 8 bases; junction bases outside the gene matches: 6.

The genes are TRBV7-2 and TRBJ2-3; TRBD2 might be the D (6 bases). This CDR3 has 16 amino acids. The germline gives CDR1 SGHTA, CDR2 FQGNSA. Trimming removed 1 base at V and 7 bases at J, with 18 bases between. The CDR3 loop is CASSLGSTSWENTQYF. The DNA of the CDR3 is TGTGCCAGCAGCTTAGGGAGTACTAGCTGGGAAAATACGCAGTATTTT.